These 5 T cell receptor beta chains were all obtained from the same sample, sequenced in a study of T-cell reconstitution after alpha-beta-depleted transplantation in children. Preparation of the TCRbeta library used unique molecular identifiers. TCRdb used MiXCR to reprocess the PCR reads, holding one entry per CDR3 protein. Among 200,000 to 300,000 distinct CDR3 sequences, roughly a quarter were seen once, and the ten largest hold about 4.8%. Sequenced here: PBMCs, mostly from graft donor cells, sampled 360 days after TCRalphabeta/CD19-depleted stem cell transplant. The receptor set was obtained from a female patient aged 2-9 years who had a stem cell transplant for congenital amegakaryocytic thrombocytopenia, so the T cells may come from the graft donor.

Only a few counts were recorded for this clonotype. CDR3 DNA: TGTGCCAGCAGCCAAGGGGGTAGCAATCAGCCCCAGCATTTT. As protein: CASSQGGSNQPQHF. This rearrangement joins TRBV4-2 to TRBJ1-5, with D unclear. Germline V gene lookup returns CDR1 LGHNA and CDR2 YNFKEQ. The length of the CDR3 is 14 residues. V was cut by 1 base and J by 0 bases, with 4 bases left in between.

This clonotype was counted at least ten times. The V call is TRBV12-3 or TRBV12-4, the J call TRBJ2-7, with D tentatively TRBD2 (6 bases). Trimming took 5 bases from V and 3 from J, leaving 14 bases between them. This CDR3 has 14 residues. The CDR3 spells CASSLGGVRYEQYF. The CDR3 DNA is TGTGCCAGCAGTCTGGGCGGGGTACGCTACGAGCAGTACTTC.

V and J are TRBV6-1 and TRBJ2-7; TRBD2 aligns across 8 bases. Germline V gene lookup returns CDR1 MNHNS and CDR2 SASEGT. This CDR3 is 19 amino acids long. The V gene end was trimmed by 6 bases and the J gene end by 0 bases; junction bases not matched to a gene: 19. CDR3: CASRALGGRTHLSSYEQYF. CDR3 sequence (DNA): TGTGCCAGCAGGGCCTTGGGCGGGAGGACTCACTTAAGCTCCTACGAGCAGTACTTC.

This clonotype has just a few counts. This chain links TRBV12-3 or TRBV12-4 with TRBJ2-3; 11 positions match TRBD2. This CDR3 region has 18 residues. V lost 3 bases and J lost 3; bases outside the gene matches: 11. In DNA form, the CDR3 reads TGTGCCAGCAGTTTGTGGTTAGCGGGAGGGCCTGGTACAGATACGCAGTATTTT. This translates into CASSLWLAGGPGTDTQYF.

This clonotype has a count of ten or more. The gene calls are TRBV29-1 and TRBJ2-7; D not resolved. Trimming took off 4 bases at V and 4 bases at J, with 14 bases between the two ends. The V gene's germline CDR1 is SQVTM and CDR2 ANQGSEA. The CDR3 is 13 amino acids. DNA for the CDR3: TGCAGCGTTGTTGTGGTCTATTCTTACGAGCAGTACTTC. Protein: CSVVVVYSYEQYF.